This entry concerns a single T cell receptor (beta chain). What this receptor recognizes is not known. One base away there is no much larger clone; base qualities are not given. Patients with autoimmune disease history or receiving systemic immunosuppression were excluded from the trial. In every dose cohort, peripheral blood was drawn for TCR sequencing at baseline, cycle 4 day 1, and cycle 7 day 1. The samples were drawn from a first-in-human, open-label, multicenter phase I dose-escalation trial of ivuxolimab. Adults with locally advanced or metastatic melanoma, renal cell carcinoma, hepatocellular carcinoma or head and neck squamous cell carcinoma were enrolled in the trial. Before TCR sequencing, CD4+ T cells and CD8+ T cells were sorted from peripheral blood as separate populations. V sheds 7 bases and J sheds 12 bases, leaving 13 bases between their ends. Via the germline V gene (reference sequence), CDR1 is LNHDA and CDR2 SQIVND. From the cysteine through the phenylalanine, the CDR3 covers 12 amino acids. Just CDR3 DNA is preserved here, 36 bases in frame from base 1.

Genomic DNA was extracted from sorted cells for sequencing of the TCRbeta CDR3 region. The immunoSEQ Assay was used for sequencing of TCRbeta CDR3 regions. The table was pulled from immuneACCESS by TCRdb, which kept in-frame rearrangements only. Such tables lose some clones; where checked, under half of the loss comes from unresolved V genes, and the rest has no known cause. Across this sample there are approximately 98,000 clones, with 91% seen only once. Jointly, the top ten make up 0.5% to 0.8% of the sample. This sample stems from a study of OX40 agonist ivuxolimab in advanced cancers. At the level of the whole study: The costimulatory receptor OX40 (CD134) was targeted by ivuxolimab, a fully human IgG2 agonistic monoclonal antibody. Intravenous ivuxolimab was administered to patients every 2 weeks at six dose levels: 0.01, 0.1, 0.3, 1.5, 3 and 10 mg/kg. Of the roughly 52 dose-escalation patients, hepatocellular carcinoma was present in about 20, melanoma in approximately 15, renal cell carcinoma in 9 and head and neck cancer in 9. The dose-escalation cohort was about 83% male with a mean age of about 65 years, ranging from roughly 20 to 80. Patients were allowed to have had prior anti-PD-1, anti-PD-L1 or anti-CTLA-4 therapy, and around 43% of the dose-escalation patients had been treated with checkpoint inhibitors. Partial responses occurred in three dose-escalation patients: two with cutaneous melanoma and one with hepatocellular carcinoma. The purpose of peripheral TCRbeta sequencing was to test whether ivuxolimab changed TCR sequence diversity and led to clonal T-cell expansion. The paper reports the monotherapy dose-escalation portion (N ≈ 50 patients) of the phase I ivuxolimab trial.

General study outcomes and caveats: At doses of 0.1 to 3.0 mg/kg, clonal expansion of both CD4+ and CD8+ T cells in blood was seen between baseline and week 6. In partial responders in the 0.1-3.0 mg/kg groups, normalized peripheral clonal expansion was found to be among the lowest, especially among CD8+ T cells. Low levels of normalized T-cell clonal expansion were also seen in some patients who did not respond. Antigen specificity was not determined for the clonally expanded peripheral T cells. After ivuxolimab, CD8+ T cells had more expanded clones than CD4+ T cells on average.

The receptor was derived from an adult with an advanced solid tumor such as melanoma, head and neck, liver or kidney cancer. Rearrangement joined TRBV19 to TRBJ1-6, with the D gene call left open. Sequencing was performed on CD4+ or CD8+ T cells sorted from blood, taken in a trial of the OX40 agonist ivuxolimab. In nucleotides, the sequence is TGTGCCAGTACCGACCGAGGGTTACCCCTCCACTTT. Translation gives CASTDRGLPLHF.